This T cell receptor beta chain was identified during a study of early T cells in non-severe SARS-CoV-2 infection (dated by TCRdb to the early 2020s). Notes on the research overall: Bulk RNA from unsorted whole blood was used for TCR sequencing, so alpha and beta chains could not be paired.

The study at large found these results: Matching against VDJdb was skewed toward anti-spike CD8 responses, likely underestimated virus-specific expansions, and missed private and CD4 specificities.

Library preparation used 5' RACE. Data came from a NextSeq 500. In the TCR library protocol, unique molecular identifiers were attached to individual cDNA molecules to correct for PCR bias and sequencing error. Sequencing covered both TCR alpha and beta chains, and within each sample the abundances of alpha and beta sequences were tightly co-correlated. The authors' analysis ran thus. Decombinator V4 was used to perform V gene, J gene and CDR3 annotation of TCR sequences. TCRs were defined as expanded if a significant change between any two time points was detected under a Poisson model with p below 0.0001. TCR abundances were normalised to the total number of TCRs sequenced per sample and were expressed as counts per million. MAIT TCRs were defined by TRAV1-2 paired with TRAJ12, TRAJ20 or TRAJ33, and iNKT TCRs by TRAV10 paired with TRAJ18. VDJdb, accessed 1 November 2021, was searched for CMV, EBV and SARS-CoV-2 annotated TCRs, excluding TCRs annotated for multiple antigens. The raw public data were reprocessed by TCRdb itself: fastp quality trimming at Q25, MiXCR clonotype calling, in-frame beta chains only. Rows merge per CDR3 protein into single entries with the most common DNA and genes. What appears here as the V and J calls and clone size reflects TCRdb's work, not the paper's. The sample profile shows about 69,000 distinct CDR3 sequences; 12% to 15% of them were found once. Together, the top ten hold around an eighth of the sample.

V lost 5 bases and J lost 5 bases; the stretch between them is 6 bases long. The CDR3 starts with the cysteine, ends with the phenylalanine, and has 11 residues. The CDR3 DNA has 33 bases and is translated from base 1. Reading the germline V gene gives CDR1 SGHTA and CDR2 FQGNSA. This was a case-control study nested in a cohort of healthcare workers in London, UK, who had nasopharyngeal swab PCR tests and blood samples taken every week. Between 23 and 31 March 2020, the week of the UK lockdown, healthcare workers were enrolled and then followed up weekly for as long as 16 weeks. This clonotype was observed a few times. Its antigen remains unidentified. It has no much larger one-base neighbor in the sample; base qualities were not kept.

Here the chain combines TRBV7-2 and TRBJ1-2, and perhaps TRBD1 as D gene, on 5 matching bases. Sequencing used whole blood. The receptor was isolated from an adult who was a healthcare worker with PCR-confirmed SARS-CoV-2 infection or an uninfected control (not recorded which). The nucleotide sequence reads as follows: TGTGCCAGCAGCGACAGATATGGCTACACCTTC. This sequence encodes CASSDRYGYTF.